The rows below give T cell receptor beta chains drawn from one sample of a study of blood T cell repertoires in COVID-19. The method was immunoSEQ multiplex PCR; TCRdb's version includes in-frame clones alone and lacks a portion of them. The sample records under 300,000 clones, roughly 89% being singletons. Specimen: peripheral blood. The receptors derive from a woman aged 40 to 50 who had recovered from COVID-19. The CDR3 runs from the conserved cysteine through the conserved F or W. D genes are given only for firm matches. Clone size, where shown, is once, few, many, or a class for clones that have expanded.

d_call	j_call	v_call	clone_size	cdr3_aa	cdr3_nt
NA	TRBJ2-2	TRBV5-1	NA	CASGGGAETNTGELFF	TGCGCCAGCGGGGGAGGTGCGGAGACGAACACCGGGGAGCTGTTTTTT
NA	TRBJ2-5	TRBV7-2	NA	CASSADWETQYF	TGTGCCAGCAGCGCGGATTGGGAGACCCAGTACTTC
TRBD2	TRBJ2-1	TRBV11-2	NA	CASIPGRLAGAWGDNEQFF	TGTGCCAGCATCCCAGGGAGGCTAGCGGGTGCTTGGGGGGACAATGAGCAGTTCTTC
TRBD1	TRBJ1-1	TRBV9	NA	CASSTGTGEAFF	TGTGCCAGCAGCACTGGGACAGGGGAAGCTTTCTTT
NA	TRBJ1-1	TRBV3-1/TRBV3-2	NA	CASGPGGEAFF	TGTGCCAGCGGACCAGGAGGGGAGGCTTTCTTT
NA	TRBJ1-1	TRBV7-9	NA	CASSLAWQGKGILNTEAFF	TGTGCCAGCAGCTTAGCGTGGCAGGGCAAAGGTATTCTAAACACTGAAGCTTTCTTT
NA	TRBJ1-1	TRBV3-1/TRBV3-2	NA	CASSPASQVFLNTEAFF	TGTGCCAGCAGCCCAGCCTCACAGGTTTTTCTGAACACTGAAGCTTTCTTT
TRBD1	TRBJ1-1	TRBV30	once	CAGTGNTEAFF	TGTGCCGGGACAGGGAACACTGAAGCTTTCTTT
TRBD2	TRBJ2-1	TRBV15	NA	CATIAGGSYNEQFF	TGTGCCACGATAGCGGGGGGCTCCTACAATGAGCAGTTCTTC
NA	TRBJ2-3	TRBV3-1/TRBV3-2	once	CASSQGTWRTQYF	TGTGCCAGCAGCCAAGGTACCTGGAGGACGCAGTATTTT
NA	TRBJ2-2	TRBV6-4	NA	CASSGTSTGELFF	TGTGCCAGCAGCGGGACTTCGACCGGGGAGCTGTTTTTT
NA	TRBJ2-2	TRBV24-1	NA	CATSAPELDTGELFF	TGTGCCACCAGTGCCCCGGAGCTCGACACCGGGGAGCTGTTTTTT
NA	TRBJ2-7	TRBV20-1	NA	CSASERGYEQYF	TGCAGTGCTAGTGAAAGGGGGTACGAGCAGTACTTC
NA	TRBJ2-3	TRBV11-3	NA	CASSLGTGIADTQYF	TGTGCCAGCAGCTTAGGAACGGGGATCGCGGATACGCAGTATTTT
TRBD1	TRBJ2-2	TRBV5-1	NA	CASSPGKGAFGELFF	TGCGCCAGCAGCCCCGGGAAGGGGGCTTTCGGGGAGCTGTTTTTT
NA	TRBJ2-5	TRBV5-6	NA	CASRARTPETQYF	TGTGCCAGCCGTGCTAGGACTCCGGAGACCCAGTACTTC
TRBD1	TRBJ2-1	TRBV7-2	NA	CASSPAGTADEQFF	TGTGCCAGCAGCCCAGCCGGGACAGCGGATGAGCAGTTCTTC
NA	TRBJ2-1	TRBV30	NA	CAWSMVASNEQFF	TGTGCCTGGAGCATGGTGGCAAGCAATGAGCAGTTCTTC
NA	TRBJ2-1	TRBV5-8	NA	CASNRTPDLFF	TGTGCCAGCAACAGGACCCCGGACCTGTTCTTC
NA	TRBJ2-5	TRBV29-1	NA	CSAGLEETQYF	TGCAGCGCCGGACTTGAAGAGACCCAGTACTTC
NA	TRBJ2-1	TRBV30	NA	CAWSFGVADNEQFF	TGTGCCTGGAGTTTCGGGGTGGCCGACAATGAGCAGTTCTTC
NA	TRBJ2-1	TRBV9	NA	CASSVGQGPYNEQFF	TGTGCCAGCAGCGTAGGGCAGGGCCCCTACAATGAGCAGTTCTTC
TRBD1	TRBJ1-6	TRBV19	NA	CASSPLPGQGESPLHF	TGTGCCAGTAGTCCCCTTCCGGGACAGGGAGAATCACCCCTCCACTTT
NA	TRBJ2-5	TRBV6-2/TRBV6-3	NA	CASSYAGVRGETQYF	TGTGCCAGCAGTTACGCAGGGGTCAGAGGAGAGACCCAGTACTTC
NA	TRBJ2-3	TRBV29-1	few	CSVSGAGMADTQYF	TGCAGCGTGTCTGGCGCGGGGATGGCAGATACGCAGTATTTT
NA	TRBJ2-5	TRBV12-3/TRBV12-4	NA	CASSYLAEETQYF	TGTGCCAGCAGTTATCTAGCCGAAGAGACCCAGTACTTC
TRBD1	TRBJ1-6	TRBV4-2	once	CASSLRQGSSYNSPLHF	TGTGCCAGCAGCCTAAGACAGGGGAGCTCCTATAATTCACCCCTCCACTTT
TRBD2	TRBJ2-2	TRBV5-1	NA	CASSLRTSGGFLDTGELFF	TGCGCCAGCAGCTTGAGGACTAGCGGGGGGTTCTTGGACACCGGGGAGCTGTTTTTT
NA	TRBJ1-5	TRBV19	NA	CASKSGGTSGYYQPQHF	TGTGCCAGTAAGTCGGGAGGCACCTCGGGCTACTATCAGCCCCAGCATTTT
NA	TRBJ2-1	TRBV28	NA	CAILGHNEQFF	TGTGCCATCCTTGGGCACAATGAGCAGTTCTTC
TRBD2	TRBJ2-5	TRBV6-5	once	CASSDSLAGGQTQYF	TGTGCCAGCAGTGACTCACTAGCGGGGGGGCAGACCCAGTACTTC
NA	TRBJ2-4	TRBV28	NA	CASSSPGTVSIQYF	TGTGCCAGCAGTTCACCCGGGACTGTCAGCATTCAGTACTTC
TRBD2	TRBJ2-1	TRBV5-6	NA	CASSLSFGGRTYNEQFF	TGTGCCAGCAGCTTGTCATTCGGCGGGAGGACCTACAATGAGCAGTTCTTC
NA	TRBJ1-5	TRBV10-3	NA	CAISQGKQPQHF	TGTGCCATCAGTCAGGGAAAACAGCCCCAGCATTTT
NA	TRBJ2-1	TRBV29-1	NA	CSVGGPGANEQFF	TGCAGCGTGGGGGGGCCGGGAGCAAATGAGCAGTTCTTC
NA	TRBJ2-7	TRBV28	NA	CASSFLGGGGEQYF	TGTGCCAGCAGCTTTCTCGGGGGAGGCGGCGAGCAGTACTTC
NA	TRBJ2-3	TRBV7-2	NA	CASSMLANTDTQYF	TGTGCCAGCAGTATGTTAGCGAACACAGATACGCAGTATTTT
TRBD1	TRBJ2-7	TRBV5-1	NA	CASSSQGADYYEQYF	TGCGCCAGCAGCTCCCAGGGGGCGGATTACTACGAGCAGTACTTC
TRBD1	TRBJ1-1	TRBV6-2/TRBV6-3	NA	CASSVDRGSMNTEAFF	TGTGCCAGCAGTGTGGACAGGGGAAGCATGAACACTGAAGCTTTCTTT
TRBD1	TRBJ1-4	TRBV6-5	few	CASKAGGLDEKLFF	TGTGCCAGCAAGGCAGGGGGCTTGGATGAAAAACTGTTTTTT
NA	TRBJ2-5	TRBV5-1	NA	CASSSSGETQYF	TGCGCCAGCAGCTCTAGTGGGGAGACCCAGTACTTC
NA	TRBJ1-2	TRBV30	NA	CASQGGTDLLDGYTF	TGTGCCTCACAGGGAGGGACGGACCTGTTGGATGGCTACACCTTC
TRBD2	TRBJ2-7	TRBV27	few	CASSGPGLAGGEQYF	TGTGCCAGCAGTGGCCCGGGACTAGCGGGGGGCGAGCAGTACTTC
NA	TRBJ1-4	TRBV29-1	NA	CSVDVGGLGANEKLFF	TGCAGCGTCGATGTCGGTGGACTAGGAGCTAATGAAAAACTGTTTTTT
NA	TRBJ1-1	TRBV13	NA	CASSSSGLNTEAFF	TGTGCCAGCAGTTCCTCAGGTTTGAACACTGAAGCTTTCTTT
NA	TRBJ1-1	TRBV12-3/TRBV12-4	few	CASRRPPNTEAFF	TGTGCCAGCAGGCGGCCCCCGAACACTGAAGCTTTCTTT
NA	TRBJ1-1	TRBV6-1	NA	CASSDGWAGTEAFF	TGTGCCAGCAGTGACGGCTGGGCAGGCACTGAAGCTTTCTTT
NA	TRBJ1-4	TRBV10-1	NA	CASRSTCITGDNEKLFF	TGCGCCAGCAGGAGTACTTGCATAACAGGAGATAATGAAAAACTGTTTTTT
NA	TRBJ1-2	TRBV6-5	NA	CASSQPGLHYGYTF	TGTGCCAGCAGCCAACCGGGACTGCACTATGGCTACACCTTC
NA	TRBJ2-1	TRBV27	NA	CASKPNSYNEQFF	TGTGCCAGCAAGCCGAACTCCTACAATGAGCAGTTCTTC
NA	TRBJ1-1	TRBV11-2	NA	CASSSIALQGPKDTEAFF	TGTGCCAGCAGCTCGATAGCGCTACAGGGCCCCAAAGACACTGAAGCTTTCTTT
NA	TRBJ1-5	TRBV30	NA	CAWSVQSDSNQPQHF	TGTGCCTGGAGTGTACAGTCCGATTCCAATCAGCCCCAGCATTTT
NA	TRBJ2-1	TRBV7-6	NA	CASSFGLLSSYNEQFF	TGTGCCAGCAGCTTCGGACTCCTAAGCTCCTACAATGAGCAGTTCTTC
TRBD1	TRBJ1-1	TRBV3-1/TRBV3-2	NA	CASSTETGEAFF	TGTGCCAGCAGCACCGAGACAGGGGAAGCTTTCTTT
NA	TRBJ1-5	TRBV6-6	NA	CASSYMGANNQPQHF	TGTGCCAGCAGTTACATGGGGGCGAATAATCAGCCCCAGCATTTT
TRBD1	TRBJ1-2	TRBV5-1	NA	CASSLGGQDYGYTF	TGCGCCAGCAGCTTAGGAGGACAGGACTATGGCTACACCTTC
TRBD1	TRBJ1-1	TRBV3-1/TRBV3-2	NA	CASSQEEGAQAFF	TGTGCCAGCAGCCAAGAGGAGGGGGCGCAAGCTTTCTTT
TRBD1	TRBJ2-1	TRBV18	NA	CASSPPGERTGSVANEQFF	TGTGCCAGCTCACCACCCGGAGAAAGGACAGGGTCGGTCGCGAATGAGCAGTTCTTC
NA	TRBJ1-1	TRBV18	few	CASSLQAGKNTEAFF	TGTGCCAGCTCCCTGCAGGCCGGTAAGAACACTGAAGCTTTCTTT